This entry features one T cell receptor beta chain sequence. The target antigen is unknown. CDR3 length: 11 amino acids. Germline V gene data show CDR1 as LGHDT and CDR2 as YNNKEL (reference sequence). Trimming pared 6 bases from V and 9 bases from J, leaving 8 bases between. This record belongs to a study of Ad26.COV2.S vaccination and SARS-CoV-2 variants. Study conclusions and caveats: The TCR-based breadth and depth measures might underestimate overall T cell responses.

Some clones are missing from TCRdb's copy, which holds only in-frame ones; the method was immunoSEQ multiplex PCR. The sample includes roughly 410,000 clones, approximately 83% of them seen just once. The treatment was: some 20 received Ad26.COV2.S at low or high dose, single or two shots; about 5 received placebo; per-sample allocation not given. Samples came from day 63 after the first vaccine or placebo injection. The source material was peripheral blood, sampled in a trial of Ad26.COV2.S vaccine versus placebo. The chain links TRBV3-1 (or the pseudogene TRBV3-2) to TRBJ2-2; D call uncertain. This TCR came from a person between 18 and 59 years old who received the Ad26.COV2.S COVID-19 vaccine or a placebo. The CDR3 region is CASSSRRELFF. The CDR3 nucleotides read TGTGCCAGCAGTAGCCGAAGGGAGCTGTTTTTT.